A selection of T cell receptor beta chains follows, all from one sample in a study of cytomegalovirus exposure and HLA in healthy donors. Clones were read by immunoSEQ multiplex PCR, and TCRdb kept only the in-frame ones, dropping some. The sample lists around 100,000 clones; 70% were seen once. The sample taken for sequencing was PBMCs. The source is a young man in good health and CMV-seropositive. CDR3s include the opening cysteine and the closing phenylalanine or tryptophan. A D gene is named only where the DNA matches it firmly.

>TRBJ2-6|NA|TRBV7-3
CASSFSAGANVLTF
>TRBJ1-2|TRBD1|TRBV2
CASSEERTGTKGYTF
>TRBJ2-2|NA|TRBV19
CASSIDRRQGSTNTGELFF
>TRBJ1-2|TRBD1|TRBV18
CASSPIQTGGSYVGYGYTF
>TRBJ1-1|NA|TRBV5-6
CASSTTGLNTEAFF
>TRBJ1-1|TRBD1|TRBV7-9
CASSRKGAAPNTEAFF
>TRBJ2-1|NA|TRBV6-4
CASSDSLLAAYNEQFF
>TRBJ2-7|TRBD2|TRBV4-1
CASSPSGGPYEQYF
>TRBJ1-1|NA|TRBV9
CASSLGASGMNTEAFF
>NA|TRBD2|TRBV28
CASSFSGGPYEQYF
>TRBJ2-5|TRBD1|TRBV7-2
CASSSGQGKTQYF
>TRBJ2-7|TRBD1|TRBV9
CASSVGTGHYEQYF
>TRBJ2-7|NA|TRBV10-3
CAISQLTLEQYF
>TRBJ2-5|TRBD1|TRBV5-1
CASSLVQDRGAETQYF
>TRBJ1-2|TRBD1|TRBV19
CASSLDRGYDYGYTF
>TRBJ1-4|TRBD1|TRBV18
CASSPQTGFSTNEKLFF